The clone carrying this TCR beta chain was counted ten times or more. Per the study methods: Amplification of reference gene primers was used by the study to estimate nucleated cell counts. Sequencing used immunoSEQ multiplex PCR; TCRdb keeps in-frame clones, though not all of them. V and J calls and clone size are copied from that table; D and trimming were computed from the DNA. The table has over 200,000 clones, around 80% seen once. The sample is drawn from a study of blood T cell repertoires in COVID-19. The clonotype was recovered from a man aged 35 to 55 with acute or convalescent COVID-19. Sequenced sample: peripheral blood.

The CDR3 DNA follows: TGTGCCAGCTCCGTTGACTCCTCCGGTTACGAGCAGTACTTC. This gives the protein CASSVDSSGYEQYF. The chain is built from TRBV18 and TRBJ2-7; D unresolved. Germline values: CDR1 KGHSH, CDR2 LQKENI. The CDR3 is made up of 14 amino acids. Trimming stripped 6 bases from V and 4 bases from J, with 16 bases between.